These 26 T cell receptor beta chains were sequenced from one sample in a study of spatial heterogeneity in lung cancer. Study-level points and caveats: Intratumoral expanded alpha and beta TCR counts were found to track tumor mutation counts.

TCRdb called the 5' RACE reads again in MiXCR, with one record for every CDR3 protein. There are around 11,000 distinct CDR3 sequences in the sample; 12% occur only once, and approximately 12% lies in the top ten. What these receptors recognize is not known. Described time point: sample taken at primary tumor resection. Specimen: lung tumor tissue, collected at surgery. All receptors come from a female donor with early-stage non-small cell lung cancer.

In this sample, this clonotype turned up many times. V and J are TRBV12-5 and TRBJ2-3; possible D gene TRBD2, 6 bases. Germline V gene data show CDR1 as LGHNT and CDR2 as FRNRAP. The V end was cut by 7 bases, the J end by 0 bases, with 14 bases between. This CDR3 is built from 15 residues. The CDR3 DNA sequence: TGTGCTAGTGCCGCGGGGCAGTCGAGCACAGATACGCAGTATTTT. Its translation is CASAAGQSSTDTQYF. Together with reference TRBV12-5 and TRBJ2-3, the CDR3 gives the full variable domain: DARVTQTPRHKVTEMGQEVTMRCQPILGHNTVFWYRQTMMQGLELLAYFRNRAPLDDSGMPKDRFSAEMPDATLATLKIQPSEPRDSAVYFCASAAGQSSTDTQYFGPGTRLTVL.

The chain combines TRBV28 with TRBJ2-1; D is uncertain. Germline assignment: CDR1 MDHEN and CDR2 SYDVKM. The ends were cut back, 11 bases at V and 4 bases at J, with 12 bases in the middle. The CDR3 runs 12 residues. This CDR3 reads CASSEYYNEQFF. In DNA, the CDR3 is TGTGCCTCCTCCGAATATTACAATGAGCAGTTCTTC.

At least ten counts were recorded for this clonotype. The V and J genes are TRBV20-1 and TRBJ1-4; 9 bases match TRBD1. This CDR3 has 13 residues. The V gene's germline CDR1 is DFQATT and CDR2 SNEGSKA (reference sequence). V lost 2 bases to trimming and J lost 6 bases; unmatched junction nucleotides: 1. The CDR3 bases are TGCAGTGCTAGAAGGACAGGGGATGAAAAACTGTTTTTT. Its protein is CSARRTGDEKLFF.

This clonotype qualifies as medium-sized. The V gene is TRBV10-3, the J gene TRBJ2-3; perhaps TRBD2 as D (6 bases). This CDR3 spans 15 amino acids. V lost 0 bases to trimming and J lost 8 bases, with 15 bases between them. Germline lookup yields CDR1 ENHRY and CDR2 SYGVKD. The CDR3 sequence is CAISESARLDGTQYF. In DNA form, the CDR3 reads TGTGCCATCAGTGAGTCTGCTAGACTAGATGGTACGCAGTATTTT.

The table lists this clonotype with many counts. The J gene is TRBJ2-7, the V gene TRBV4-3; the match to TRBD1 covers 10 bases. J lost 6 bases, V lost 0 bases, and 5 bases had no gene match. The CDR3 totals 15 residues. Germline CDR1 reads LGHNA; CDR2 reads YSLEER. The CDR3 DNA reads TGCGCCAGCAGCCAAGAAGGGACAGGGGTAAGCGAGCAGTACTTC. It translates to CASSQEGTGVSEQYF.

This sequence joins TRBV12-3 or TRBV12-4 and TRBJ1-4; D gene uncertain. The CDR3 extends over 14 amino acids. The V end lost 4 bases, the J end lost 2 bases, and 8 bases lay between the germline ends. CDR3: CASSYRRTNEKLFF. DNA of the CDR3: TGTGCCAGCAGTTATAGACGGACTAATGAAAAACTGTTTTTT.

This clonotype has at least ten counts. This chain connects TRBV10-3 to TRBJ1-2, with 9 bases matching TRBD1. The CDR3 runs 14 residues. In germline, CDR1 is ENHRY, CDR2 SYGVKD. V lost 6 bases to trimming and J lost 0 bases; unmatched junction nucleotides: 2. In nucleotides, the CDR3 is TGTGCCATCAGCGGGACAGGGACTAACTATGGCTACACCTTC. This codes for CAISGTGTNYGYTF.

The sample holds many counts of this clonotype. V is TRBV3-1 and J is TRBJ2-5; tentatively, D is TRBD1 (5 bases). CDR1 and CDR2 (germline): LGHDT, YNNKEL (reference sequence). The CDR3 is 15 residues long. V was pared by 1 base and J by 5 bases, with 14 bases between. In DNA, the CDR3 is TGTGCCAGCAGCCAAGGGCGACAGCCGCTCGAGACCCAGTACTTC. This codes for CASSQGRQPLETQYF.

This clonotype was detected ten times or more. This chain uses TRBV20-1 with TRBJ2-1; 10 nucleotides line up with TRBD2. This CDR3 is 16 amino acids long. Germline lookup yields CDR1 DFQATT and CDR2 SNEGSKA (reference sequence). The trim removed 5 bases at V and 7 bases at J, leaving 14 bases unmatched. The CDR3 here is CSAPPPLAGVKNEQFF. In DNA, the CDR3 is TGCAGTGCTCCGCCCCCCCTAGCGGGAGTTAAGAATGAGCAGTTCTTC.

This clonotype has only a few counts. The genes are TRBV6-2 or TRBV6-3 and TRBJ1-5; tentatively, D is TRBD1 (5 bases). CDR3 length: 14 residues. The V and J ends lost 5 bases and 1 base respectively, with 9 bases between them. Germline CDR1 reads MNHEY; CDR2 reads SVGEGT. In DNA, the CDR3 is TGTGCCAGCAGTACCCGACAGAGCAATCAGCCCCAGCATTTT. It is translated as CASSTRQSNQPQHF.

The V and J genes are TRBV6-2 or TRBV6-3 and TRBJ2-5; TRBD2 matches at 14 bases. The ends lost 5 bases at V and 4 bases at J; junction bases unmatched: 12. The CDR3 loop spans 18 amino acids. Germline V gives CDR1 MNHEY, CDR2 SVGEGT. The CDR3 DNA reads TGTGCCAGCAGTGGAGGGACTAGCGGGAGCCTCCGGGGAGAGACCCAGTACTTC. Its protein product is CASSGGTSGSLRGETQYF.

This clonotype is deemed large. This chain connects TRBV4-2 to TRBJ2-3; 11 bases fit TRBD2. CDR3 length: 16 residues. Germline-derived CDR1 and CDR2 are LGHNA and YNFKEQ. V was clipped by 4 bases and J by 4 bases; unmatched bases: 7. CDR3 sequence reads: CASSPLAGAVSDTQYF. For the CDR3, the DNA is TGTGCCAGCAGCCCACTAGCGGGGGCAGTGTCAGATACGCAGTATTTT.

This clonotype was detected ten times or more. The rearrangement uses TRBV2 and TRBJ1-1, with D possibly matching TRBD1 (5 bases). CDR1 and CDR2 from the germline V gene are SNHLY and FYNNEI. V shed 3 bases and J shed 10 bases, with 15 bases lying between them. This CDR3 comprises 13 residues. This CDR3 is CASSEGDGTVAFF. The CDR3 DNA follows: TGTGCCAGCAGTGAGGGGGACGGGACCGTAGCTTTCTTT.

This clonotype was detected many times. This chain connects TRBV12-3 or TRBV12-4 to TRBJ2-1, with D perhaps matching TRBD2 (6 bases). This CDR3 is 15 amino acids long. V shed 8 bases and J shed 3 bases, with 17 bases lying between them. CDR3 sequence (DNA): TGTGCCAGCGATGCGGCCGGGAGCCTCTACAATGAGCAGTTCTTC. Protein product: CASDAAGSLYNEQFF.

This clonotype came up many times. The J gene is TRBJ2-7, the V gene TRBV13; D perhaps matches TRBD1 (5 bases). This CDR3 has 16 residues. CDR1 and CDR2 from the germline V gene are PRHDT and FYEKMQ (reference sequence). V dropped 5 bases and J dropped 3 bases, with 20 bases sitting between them. This chain's CDR3 is CASSPGEPDTDYEQYF. The CDR3 DNA reads as TGTGCCAGCAGCCCAGGTGAGCCGGACACCGACTACGAGCAGTACTTC.

This clonotype was counted between two and nine times. V is TRBV4-1 and J is TRBJ2-5, with TRBD2 identical over 10 bases. The V and J ends lost 1 base and 7 bases, in that order; junction bases with no gene match: 6. Germline CDR1 reads MGHRA; CDR2 reads YSYEKL. The CDR3 totals 15 residues. The CDR3 here is CASSQAAGGPGTQYF. For the CDR3, the DNA is TGCGCCAGCAGCCAAGCAGCGGGGGGGCCTGGGACCCAGTACTTC.

CDR3 nucleotides: TGTGCCACCAGACTAGGCCCGAACACCGGGGAGCTGTTTTTT. Translated: CATRLGPNTGELFF. V and J are TRBV7-2 and TRBJ2-2; maybe TRBD2 (6 bases). The CDR3 extends over 14 amino acids. CDR1 is SGHTA and CDR2 is FQGNSA in the germline V gene. V was trimmed by 10 bases and J by 0 bases, leaving 12 bases between them.

This rearrangement joins TRBV20-1 to TRBJ1-2; TRBD1 matches at 7 bases. Trimming at V came to 3 bases and at J to 4 bases, leaving 5 bases not matched to a gene. The CDR3 covers 13 residues. From germline, CDR1 is DFQATT and CDR2 SNEGSKA (reference sequence). The CDR3 reads CSASDRDSYGYTF. The CDR3 DNA sequence: TGCAGTGCTAGTGACCGGGACAGCTATGGCTACACCTTC.

This clonotype was counted many times. The V and J genes are TRBV27 and TRBJ2-7; D unresolved. The CDR3 length is 11 residues. Trimming cost V 10 bases and J 3 bases, with 10 bases left between them. Germline CDR1 is MNHEY and CDR2 is SMNVEV (reference sequence). The CDR3 sequence: CATRGGYEQYF. CDR3 sequence (DNA): TGTGCCACCCGCGGCGGCTACGAGCAGTACTTC.

This clonotype is deemed medium-sized. The V and J genes are TRBV4-3 and TRBJ2-2, with 9 bases matching TRBD1. V lost 4 bases and J lost 8; bases outside the gene matches: 17. The germline CDR1 and CDR2 sequences are LGHNA and YSLEER. CDR3 size: 18 residues. The CDR3 region is CASSPYRAGQGQRGELFF. CDR3 in DNA: TGCGCCAGCAGCCCTTACCGGGCAGGACAGGGGCAACGGGGGGAGCTGTTTTTT.

In this sample, this clonotype turned up once. The rearrangement links TRBV5-4 to TRBJ2-1, with D perhaps matching TRBD2 (5 bases). Trimming pared 0 bases from V and 3 bases from J, leaving 13 bases between. The CDR3 has 16 residues. Germline values: CDR1 SGHNT, CDR2 YYREEE (reference sequence). The CDR3 nucleotides are TGTGCCAGCAGCTTGGGTCGGGGATCGGTCTACAATGAGCAGTTCTTC. Translation gives CASSLGRGSVYNEQFF. The full variable domain, its missing parts supplied by reference TRBV5-4 and TRBJ2-1, is ETGVTQSPTHLIKTRGQQVTLRCSSQSGHNTVSWYQQALGQGPQFIFQYYREEENGRGNFPPRFSGLQFPNYSSELNVNALELDDSALYLCASSLGRGSVYNEQFFGPGTRLTVL.

In its sample, this clonotype was seen a few times. The V gene is TRBV10-3, the J gene TRBJ2-5; weak D call: TRBD2 (6 bases). Germline V gene data show CDR1 as ENHRY and CDR2 as SYGVKD. V was pared by 0 bases and J by 2 bases, with 7 bases between. The CDR3 consists of 14 residues. CDR3 bases: TGTGCCATCAGTGAGTCCAGCGGGCAAGAGACCCAGTACTTC. Translated: CAISESSGQETQYF.

This clonotype was counted at least ten times. The chain couples TRBV29-1 to TRBJ1-1; the match to TRBD1 covers 7 bases. The CDR3 runs to 20 residues. Unmatched junction bases numbered 28, after V lost 6 bases and J lost 3 bases. Germline values: CDR1 SQVTM, CDR2 ANQGSEA. Here the CDR3 reads CSVAPFTRSSGRGADTEAFF. The CDR3 DNA reads TGCAGCGTCGCGCCTTTCACCCGCAGTTCTGGCAGGGGGGCGGACACTGAAGCTTTCTTT. Together with reference TRBV29-1 and TRBJ1-1, the CDR3 gives the full variable domain: SAVISQKPSRDICQRGTSLTIQCQVDSQVTMMFWYRQQPGQSLTLIATANQGSEATYESGFVIDKFPISRPNLTFSTLTVSNMSPEDSSIYLCSVAPFTRSSGRGADTEAFFGQGTRLTVV.

This clonotype has a count of ten or more. This chain joins TRBV5-6 and TRBJ2-1; D ambiguous. Germline assignment: CDR1 SGHDT and CDR2 YYEEEE. The CDR3 is 16 amino acids. V was cut by 0 bases and J by 0 bases, with 10 bases left in between. The CDR3 sequence is CASSLVAAISYNEQFF. CDR3 sequence (DNA): TGTGCCAGCAGCTTGGTTGCCGCAATCTCCTACAATGAGCAGTTCTTC.

This chain joins TRBV6-1 and TRBJ1-5; 7 nucleotides align to TRBD1. This CDR3 contains 17 residues. From germline, CDR1 is MNHNS and CDR2 SASEGT. Germline trimming cut 0 bases from V and 2 bases from J; bases unmatched to any gene: 7. CDR3 coding DNA: TGTGCCAGCAGTGAAGCGCGACAGGGATCGGGCAATCAGCCCCAGCATTTT. Translated: CASSEARQGSGNQPQHF.

This clonotype was picked up a small number of times. This sequence joins TRBV20-1 and TRBJ2-1, with 12 bases aligning to TRBD2. Losses at the gene ends were 3 bases for V and 8 bases for J; bases not matched to a gene: 11. The V gene's germline CDR1 is DFQATT and CDR2 SNEGSKA (reference sequence). The CDR3 sequence is 16 residues long. CDR3 loop: CSASRPTSGRWYEQFF. As DNA, the CDR3 is TGCAGTGCTAGCCGACCGACTAGCGGGAGATGGTATGAGCAGTTCTTC.